This section outlines one TCR beta chain sequence together with its context. The antigen remains unidentified. An end of the junction does not agree with germline; a read error may underlie this. This entry belongs to a study of neurological immune-mediated disorders. Study-level findings and limits: The greatest degree of TCR clonal expansion was observed in HTLV-1-associated myelopathy, with the lowest in multiple sclerosis, below that of healthy controls. None of the CDR3 amino acid sequences found in expanded clones was shared across subjects. This suggests that the TCR-beta repertoires were private in all groups.

With 10-nucleotide random UMIs included, cDNA was synthesized by 5'RACE. TCRdb used MiXCR to reprocess the 5' RACE reads, holding one entry per CDR3 protein. The repertoire holds about 46,000 distinct CDR3 sequences, with over 9% as singletons. Preparation of the unsorted libraries drew on 2 million PBMCs stored at -80 C. The source is a man in his 70s with HTLV-1-associated myelopathy (HAM/TSP). Sequenced sample: PBMCs.

The CDR3 DNA reads as TGCGCCAACAGCCAACACAGGGGGCAACCACCCCTCCACTTT. Amino acids: CANSQHRGQPPLHF. This chain joins TRBV4-3 and TRBJ1-6, with 9 bases that match TRBD1. CDR3 length equals 14 residues. Germline loops: CDR1 LGHNA, CDR2 YSLEER.